This T cell receptor (beta chain) comes out of a study of T cell clones after liver transplantation. Study details: In this trial, immunosuppression withdrawal was attempted within 2 years of liver transplant.

Sorting of unstimulated PBMCs yielded separate CD3+CD4+ and CD3+CD8+ fractions. Study-level findings and limits: Migration into the graft, not deletion, may explain lost graft donor-reactive T cells.

The protocol was immunoSEQ multiplex PCR, while the TCRdb copy is restricted to in-frame clones and leaves out a portion. The sample contains some 45,000 clones, about 86% of which appear only once. From germline, CDR1 is MNHEY and CDR2 SVGAGI. The CDR3 loop spans 16 amino acids. The ends were cut back, 0 bases at V and 7 bases at J, with 13 bases in the middle. This clone came up once. The target antigen is unknown. The chain joins TRBV6-5 to TRBJ1-6; D gene uncertain. This clonotype was obtained from a human patient who received a liver transplant. Part of the T cells may come from the graft donor. This sample comprised CD4+ T cells from blood, obtained 24 months after liver transplant. For the CDR3, the DNA is TGTGCCAGCAGTTACTCGAGAGCATCGGGGAATTCACCCCTCCACTTT. This codes for CASSYSRASGNSPLHF.